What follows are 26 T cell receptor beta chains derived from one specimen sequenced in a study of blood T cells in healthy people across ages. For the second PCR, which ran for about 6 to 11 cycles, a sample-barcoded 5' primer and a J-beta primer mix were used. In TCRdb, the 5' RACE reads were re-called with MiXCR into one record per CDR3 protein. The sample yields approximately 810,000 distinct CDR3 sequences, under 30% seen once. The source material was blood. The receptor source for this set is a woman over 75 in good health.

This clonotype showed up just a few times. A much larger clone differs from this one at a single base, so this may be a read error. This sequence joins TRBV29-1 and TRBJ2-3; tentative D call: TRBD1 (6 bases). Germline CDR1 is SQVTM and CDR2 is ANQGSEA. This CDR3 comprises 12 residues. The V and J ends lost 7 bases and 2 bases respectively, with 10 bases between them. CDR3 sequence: CSADRSTDTQYF. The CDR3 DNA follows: TGCAGCGCTGACAGGTCCACAGATACGCAGTATTTT.

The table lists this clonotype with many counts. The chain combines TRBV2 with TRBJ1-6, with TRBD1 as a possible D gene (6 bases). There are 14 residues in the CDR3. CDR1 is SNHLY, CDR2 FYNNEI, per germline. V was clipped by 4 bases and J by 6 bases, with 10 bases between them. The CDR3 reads CASSVRGANSPLHF. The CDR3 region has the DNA TGTGCCAGCAGTGTCCGGGGGGCTAATTCACCCCTCCACTTT.

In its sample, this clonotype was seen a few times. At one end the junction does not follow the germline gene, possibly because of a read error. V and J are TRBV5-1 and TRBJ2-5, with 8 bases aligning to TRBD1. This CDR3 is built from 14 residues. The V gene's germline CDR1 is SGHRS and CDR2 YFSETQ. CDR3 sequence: CASSLGQEGEAQYF. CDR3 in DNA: TGCGCCAGCAGTTTGGGACAGGAGGGAGAGGCCCAGTACTTC.

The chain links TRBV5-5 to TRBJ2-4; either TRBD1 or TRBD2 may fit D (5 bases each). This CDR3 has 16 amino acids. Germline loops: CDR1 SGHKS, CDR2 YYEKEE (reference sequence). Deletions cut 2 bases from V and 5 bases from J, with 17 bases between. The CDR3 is CASSFTPGRPQNIQYF. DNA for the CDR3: TGTGCCAGCAGCTTTACACCGGGGCGTCCCCAAAACATTCAGTACTTC.

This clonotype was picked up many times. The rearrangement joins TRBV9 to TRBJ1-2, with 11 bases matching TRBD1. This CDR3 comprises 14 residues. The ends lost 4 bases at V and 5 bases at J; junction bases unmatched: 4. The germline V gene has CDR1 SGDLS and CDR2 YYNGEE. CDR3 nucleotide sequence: TGTGCCAGCAGCCCGGACAGGGGGCAATATGGCTACACCTTC. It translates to CASSPDRGQYGYTF.

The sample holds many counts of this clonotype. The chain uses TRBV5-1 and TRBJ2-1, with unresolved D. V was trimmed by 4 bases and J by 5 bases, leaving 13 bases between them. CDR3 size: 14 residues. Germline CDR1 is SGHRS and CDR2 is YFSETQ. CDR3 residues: CASSRGEFDNEQFF. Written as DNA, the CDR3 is TGCGCCAGCAGCCGAGGAGAATTCGACAATGAGCAGTTCTTC.

The CDR3 loop reads CAWSVQAVLEYGAFF. The CDR3 DNA reads TGTGCCTGGAGTGTACAGGCAGTCCTCGAGTACGGAGCTTTCTTT. V is TRBV30 and J is TRBJ1-1, with D maybe TRBD1 (5 bases). V was clipped by 0 bases and J by 10 bases, with 21 bases between them. Looked up from germline, CDR1 is GTSNPN and CDR2 is SVGIG (reference sequence). This CDR3 contains 15 residues.

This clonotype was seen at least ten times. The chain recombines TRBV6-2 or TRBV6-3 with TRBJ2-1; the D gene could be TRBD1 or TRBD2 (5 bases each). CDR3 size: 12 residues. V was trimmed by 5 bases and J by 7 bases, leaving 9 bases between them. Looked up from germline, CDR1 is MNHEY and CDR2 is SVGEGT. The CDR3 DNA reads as TGTGCCAGCAGTAAGAGGGGAAATGAGCAGTTCTTC. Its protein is CASSKRGNEQFF.

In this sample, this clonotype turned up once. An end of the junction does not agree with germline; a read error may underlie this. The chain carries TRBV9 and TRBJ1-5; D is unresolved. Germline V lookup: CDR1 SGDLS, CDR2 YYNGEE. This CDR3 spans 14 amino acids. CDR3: CASSDSFSDQPQHF. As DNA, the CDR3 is TGTGCCAGCAGCGACAGCTTTAGCGATCAGCCCCAGCATTTT. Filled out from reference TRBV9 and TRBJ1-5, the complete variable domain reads DSGVTQTPKHLITATGQRVTLRCSPRSGDLSVYWYQQSLDQGLQFLIQYYNGEERAKGNILERFSAQQFPDLHSELNLSSLELGDSALYFCASSDSFSDQPQHFGDGTRLSIL.

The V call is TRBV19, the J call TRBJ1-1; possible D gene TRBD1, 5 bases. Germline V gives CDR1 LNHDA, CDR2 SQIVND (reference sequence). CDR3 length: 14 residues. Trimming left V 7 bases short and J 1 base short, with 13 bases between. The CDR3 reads CASIQGKGNTEAFF. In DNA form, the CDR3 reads TGTGCCAGTATCCAGGGAAAGGGGAACACTGAAGCTTTCTTT.

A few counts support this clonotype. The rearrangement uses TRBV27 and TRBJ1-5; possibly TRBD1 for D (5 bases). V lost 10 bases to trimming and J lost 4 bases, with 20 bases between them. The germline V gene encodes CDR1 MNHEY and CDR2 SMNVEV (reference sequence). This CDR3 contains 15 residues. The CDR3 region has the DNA TGTGCCACCTCGAGGGACCTTCTGGTGAATCAGCCCCAGCATTTT. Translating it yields CATSRDLLVNQPQHF.

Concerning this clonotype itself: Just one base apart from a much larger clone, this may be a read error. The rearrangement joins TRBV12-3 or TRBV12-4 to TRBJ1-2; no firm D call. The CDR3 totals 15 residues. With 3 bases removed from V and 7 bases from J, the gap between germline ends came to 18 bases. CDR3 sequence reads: CASSFNWAIKGGYTF. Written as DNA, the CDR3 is TGTGCCAGCAGTTTCAACTGGGCGATCAAAGGTGGCTACACCTTC.

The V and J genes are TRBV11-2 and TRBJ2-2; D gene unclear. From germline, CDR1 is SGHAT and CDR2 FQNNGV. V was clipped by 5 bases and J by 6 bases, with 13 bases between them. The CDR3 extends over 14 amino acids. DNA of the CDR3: TGTGCCAGCAGCCTGCGACTGGGTGCCGGGGAGCTGTTTTTT. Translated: CASSLRLGAGELFF.

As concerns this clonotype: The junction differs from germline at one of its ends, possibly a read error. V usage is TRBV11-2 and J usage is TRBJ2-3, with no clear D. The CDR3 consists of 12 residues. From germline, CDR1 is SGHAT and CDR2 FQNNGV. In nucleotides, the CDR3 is TGTGCCAGCAGCTTAGCTGCAGATACGCGGTATTTT. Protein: CASSLAADTRYF.

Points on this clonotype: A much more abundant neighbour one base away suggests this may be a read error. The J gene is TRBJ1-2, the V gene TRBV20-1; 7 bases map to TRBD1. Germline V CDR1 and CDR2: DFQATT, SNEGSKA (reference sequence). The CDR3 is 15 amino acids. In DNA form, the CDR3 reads TGCGGTGCTAGAGAAGGGACAGCGGGCTTCTATGGCTACACCTTC. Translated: CGAREGTAGFYGYTF.

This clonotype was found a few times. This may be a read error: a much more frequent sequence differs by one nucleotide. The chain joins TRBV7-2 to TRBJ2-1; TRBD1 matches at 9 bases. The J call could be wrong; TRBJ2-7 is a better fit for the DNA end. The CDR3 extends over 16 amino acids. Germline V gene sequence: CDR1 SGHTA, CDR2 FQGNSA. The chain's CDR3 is CASSLGTGGSYNEQYF. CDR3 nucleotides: TGTGCCAGCAGCTTAGGTACAGGGGGCTCCTACAATGAGCAGTACTTC.

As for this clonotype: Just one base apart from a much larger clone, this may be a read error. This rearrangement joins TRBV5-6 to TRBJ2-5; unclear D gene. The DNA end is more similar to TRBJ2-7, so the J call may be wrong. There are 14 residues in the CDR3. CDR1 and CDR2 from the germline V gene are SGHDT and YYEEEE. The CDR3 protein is CASSRSLASDEQYF. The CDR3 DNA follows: TGTGCCAGCAGCCGAAGTTTGGCTTCGGACGAGCAGTACTTC.

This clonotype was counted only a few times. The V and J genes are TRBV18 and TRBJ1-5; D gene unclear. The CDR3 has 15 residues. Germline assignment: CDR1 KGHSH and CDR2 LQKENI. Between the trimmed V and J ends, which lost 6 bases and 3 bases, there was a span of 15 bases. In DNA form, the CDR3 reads TGTGCCAGCTCCCCCGGGCAACCCAACAATCAGCCCCAGCATTTT. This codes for CASSPGQPNNQPQHF. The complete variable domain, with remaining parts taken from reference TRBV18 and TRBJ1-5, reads NAGVMQNPRHLVRRRGQEARLRCSPMKGHSHVYWYRQLPEEGLKFMVYLQKENIIDESGMPKERFSAEFPKEGPSILRIQQVVRGDSAAYFCASSPGQPNNQPQHFGDGTRLSIL.

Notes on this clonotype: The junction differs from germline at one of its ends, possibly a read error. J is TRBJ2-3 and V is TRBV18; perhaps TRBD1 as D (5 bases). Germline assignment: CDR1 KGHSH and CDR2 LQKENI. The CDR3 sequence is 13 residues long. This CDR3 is CANSKGVTDTQYF. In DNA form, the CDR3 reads TGTGCCAACTCAAAAGGGGTCACAGATACGCAGTATTTT.

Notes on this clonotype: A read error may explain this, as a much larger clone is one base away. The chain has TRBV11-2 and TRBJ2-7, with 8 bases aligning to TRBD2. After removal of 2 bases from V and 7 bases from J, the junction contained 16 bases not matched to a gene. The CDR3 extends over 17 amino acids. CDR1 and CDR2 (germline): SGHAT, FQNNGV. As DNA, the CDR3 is TGTGCCAGCAGCTTAAAAGCGGGGGCCCCTTCCTACAATGAGCAGTACTTC. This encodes CASSLKAGAPSYNEQYF.

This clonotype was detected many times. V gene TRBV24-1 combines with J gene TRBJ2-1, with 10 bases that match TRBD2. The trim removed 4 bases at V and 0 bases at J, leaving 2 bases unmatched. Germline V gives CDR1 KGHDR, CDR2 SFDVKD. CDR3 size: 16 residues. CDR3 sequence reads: CATSDASGSSYNEQFF. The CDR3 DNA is TGTGCCACCAGTGACGCTAGCGGGAGCTCCTACAATGAGCAGTTCTTC.

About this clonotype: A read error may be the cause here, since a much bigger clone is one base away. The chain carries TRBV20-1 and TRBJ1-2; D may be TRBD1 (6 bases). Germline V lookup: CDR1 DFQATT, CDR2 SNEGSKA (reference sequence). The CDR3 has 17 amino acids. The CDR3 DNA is TGCAGTGCTCCCGTGCTAGGGGCGAAGGCACAGGGAGAAGGCTGCACCTTC. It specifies CSAPVLGAKAQGEGCTF.

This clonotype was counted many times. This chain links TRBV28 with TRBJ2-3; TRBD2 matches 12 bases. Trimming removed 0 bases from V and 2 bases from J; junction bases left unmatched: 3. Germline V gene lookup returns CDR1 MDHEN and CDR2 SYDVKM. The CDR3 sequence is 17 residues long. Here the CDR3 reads CASSLWASGGDTDTQYF. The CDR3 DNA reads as TGTGCCAGCAGTTTATGGGCTAGCGGGGGGGACACAGATACGCAGTATTTT.

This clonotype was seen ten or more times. CDR3 in amino acids: CSASRGANQETQYF. CDR3 nucleotide sequence: TGCAGTGCTAGCCGGGGGGCCAACCAAGAGACCCAGTACTTC. The chain recombines TRBV20-1 with TRBJ2-5; TRBD2 might be the D (7 bases). Germline-derived CDR1 and CDR2 are DFQATT and SNEGSKA (reference sequence). The CDR3 spans 14 residues. The germline V and J ends were trimmed by 3 bases and 0 bases, with 11 bases remaining between them.

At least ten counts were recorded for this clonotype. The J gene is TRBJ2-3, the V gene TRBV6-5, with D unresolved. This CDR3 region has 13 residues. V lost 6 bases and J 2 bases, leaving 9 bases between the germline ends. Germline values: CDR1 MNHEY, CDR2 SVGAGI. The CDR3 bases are TGTGCCAGCAGAGGCCGGACCACAGATACGCAGTATTTT. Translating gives CASRGRTTDTQYF.

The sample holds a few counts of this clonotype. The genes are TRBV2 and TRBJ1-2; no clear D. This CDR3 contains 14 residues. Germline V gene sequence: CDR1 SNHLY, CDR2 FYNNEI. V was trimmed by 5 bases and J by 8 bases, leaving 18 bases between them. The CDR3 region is CASSYSDGGRGYTF. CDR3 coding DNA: TGTGCCAGCAGTTACTCCGACGGAGGAAGGGGCTACACCTTC.